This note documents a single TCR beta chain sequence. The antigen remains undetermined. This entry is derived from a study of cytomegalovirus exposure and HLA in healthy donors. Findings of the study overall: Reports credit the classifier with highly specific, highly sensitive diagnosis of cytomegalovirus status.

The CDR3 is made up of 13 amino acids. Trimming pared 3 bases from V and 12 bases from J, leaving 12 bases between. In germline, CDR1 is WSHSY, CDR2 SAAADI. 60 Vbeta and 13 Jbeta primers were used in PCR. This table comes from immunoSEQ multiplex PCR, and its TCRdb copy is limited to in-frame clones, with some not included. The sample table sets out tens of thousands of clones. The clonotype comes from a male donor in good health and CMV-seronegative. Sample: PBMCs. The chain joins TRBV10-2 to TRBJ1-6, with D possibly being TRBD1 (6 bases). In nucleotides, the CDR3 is TGCGCCAGCAGTGAACAAGCGGACAGACCCCTCCACTTT. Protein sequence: CASSEQADRPLHF.